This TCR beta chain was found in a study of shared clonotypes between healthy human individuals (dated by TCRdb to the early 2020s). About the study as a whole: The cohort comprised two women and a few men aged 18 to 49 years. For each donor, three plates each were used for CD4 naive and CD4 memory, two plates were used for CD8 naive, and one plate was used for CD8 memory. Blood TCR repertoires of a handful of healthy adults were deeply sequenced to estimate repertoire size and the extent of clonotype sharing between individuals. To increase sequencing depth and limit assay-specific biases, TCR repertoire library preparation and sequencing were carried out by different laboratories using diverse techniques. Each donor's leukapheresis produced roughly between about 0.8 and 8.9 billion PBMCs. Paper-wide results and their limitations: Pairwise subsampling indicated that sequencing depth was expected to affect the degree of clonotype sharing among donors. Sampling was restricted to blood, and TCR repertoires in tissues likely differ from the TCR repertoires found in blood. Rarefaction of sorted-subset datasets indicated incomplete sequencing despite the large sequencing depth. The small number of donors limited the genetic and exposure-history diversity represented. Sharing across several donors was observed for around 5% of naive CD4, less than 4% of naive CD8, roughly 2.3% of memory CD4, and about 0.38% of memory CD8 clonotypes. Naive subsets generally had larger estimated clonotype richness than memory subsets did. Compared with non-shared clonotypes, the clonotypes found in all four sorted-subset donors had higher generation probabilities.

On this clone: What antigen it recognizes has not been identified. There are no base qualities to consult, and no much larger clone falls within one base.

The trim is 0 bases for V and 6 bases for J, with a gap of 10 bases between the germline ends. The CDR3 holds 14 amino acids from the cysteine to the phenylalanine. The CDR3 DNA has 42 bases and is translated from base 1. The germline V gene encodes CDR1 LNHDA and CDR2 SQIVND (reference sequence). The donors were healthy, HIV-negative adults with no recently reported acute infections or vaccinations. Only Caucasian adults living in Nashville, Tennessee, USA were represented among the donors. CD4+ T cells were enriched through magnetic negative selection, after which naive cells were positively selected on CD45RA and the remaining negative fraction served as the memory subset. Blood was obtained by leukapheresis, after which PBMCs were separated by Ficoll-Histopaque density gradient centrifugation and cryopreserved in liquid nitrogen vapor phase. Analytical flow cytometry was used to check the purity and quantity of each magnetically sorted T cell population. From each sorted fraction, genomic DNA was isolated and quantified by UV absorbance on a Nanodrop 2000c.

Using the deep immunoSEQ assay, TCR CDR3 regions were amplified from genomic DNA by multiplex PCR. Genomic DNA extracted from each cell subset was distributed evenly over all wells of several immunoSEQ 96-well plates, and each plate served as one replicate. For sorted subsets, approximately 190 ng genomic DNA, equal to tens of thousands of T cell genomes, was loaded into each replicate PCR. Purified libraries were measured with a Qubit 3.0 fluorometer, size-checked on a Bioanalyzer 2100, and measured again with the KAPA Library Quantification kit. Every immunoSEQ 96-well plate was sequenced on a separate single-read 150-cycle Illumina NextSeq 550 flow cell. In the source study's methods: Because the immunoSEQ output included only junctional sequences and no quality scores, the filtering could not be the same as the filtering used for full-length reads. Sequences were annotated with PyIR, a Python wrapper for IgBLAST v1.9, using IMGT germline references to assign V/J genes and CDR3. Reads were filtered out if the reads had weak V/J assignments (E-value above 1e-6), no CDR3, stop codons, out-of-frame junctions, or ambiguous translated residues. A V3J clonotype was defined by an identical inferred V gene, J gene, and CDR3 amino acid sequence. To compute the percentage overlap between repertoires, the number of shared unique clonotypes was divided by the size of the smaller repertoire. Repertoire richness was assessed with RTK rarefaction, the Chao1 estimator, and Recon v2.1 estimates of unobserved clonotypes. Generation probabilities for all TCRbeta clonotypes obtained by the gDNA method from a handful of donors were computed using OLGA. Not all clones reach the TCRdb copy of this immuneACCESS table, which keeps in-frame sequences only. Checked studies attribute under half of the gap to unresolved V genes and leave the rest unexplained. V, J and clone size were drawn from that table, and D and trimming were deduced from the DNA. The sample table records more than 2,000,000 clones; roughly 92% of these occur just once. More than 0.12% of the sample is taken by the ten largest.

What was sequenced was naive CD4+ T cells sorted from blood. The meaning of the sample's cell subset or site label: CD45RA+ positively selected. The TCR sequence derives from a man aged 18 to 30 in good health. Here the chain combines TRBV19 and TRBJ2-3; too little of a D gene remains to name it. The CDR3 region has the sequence CASSIDVFRDTQYF. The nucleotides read TGTGCCAGTAGTATAGATGTGTTTCGGGATACGCAGTATTTT.